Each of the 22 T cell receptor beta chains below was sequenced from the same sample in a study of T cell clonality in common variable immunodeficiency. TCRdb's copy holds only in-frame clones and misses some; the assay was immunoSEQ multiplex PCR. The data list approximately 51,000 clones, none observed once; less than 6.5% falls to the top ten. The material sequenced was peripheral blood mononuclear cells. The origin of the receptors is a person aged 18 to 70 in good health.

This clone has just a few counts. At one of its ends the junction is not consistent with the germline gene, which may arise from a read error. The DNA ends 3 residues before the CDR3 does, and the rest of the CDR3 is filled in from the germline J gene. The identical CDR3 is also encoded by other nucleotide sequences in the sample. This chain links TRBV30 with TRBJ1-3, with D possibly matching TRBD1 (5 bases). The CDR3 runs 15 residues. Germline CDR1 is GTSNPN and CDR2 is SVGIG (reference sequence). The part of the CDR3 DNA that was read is TGTGCCTGGAGTGTGGGACTCAGCTCTGGAAACACG. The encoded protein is CAWSVGLSSGNT. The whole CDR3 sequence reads CAWSVGLSSGNTIYF.

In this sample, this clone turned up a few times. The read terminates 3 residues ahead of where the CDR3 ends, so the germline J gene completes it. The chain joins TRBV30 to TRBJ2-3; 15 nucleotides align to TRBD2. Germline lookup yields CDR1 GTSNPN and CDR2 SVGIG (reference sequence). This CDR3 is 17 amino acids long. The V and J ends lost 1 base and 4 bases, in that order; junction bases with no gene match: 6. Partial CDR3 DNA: TGTGCCTGGAGTGGCGGGACTAGCGGGGGGTGGGCAGATACG. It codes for CAWSGGTSGGWADT. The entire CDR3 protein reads CAWSGGTSGGWADTQYF.

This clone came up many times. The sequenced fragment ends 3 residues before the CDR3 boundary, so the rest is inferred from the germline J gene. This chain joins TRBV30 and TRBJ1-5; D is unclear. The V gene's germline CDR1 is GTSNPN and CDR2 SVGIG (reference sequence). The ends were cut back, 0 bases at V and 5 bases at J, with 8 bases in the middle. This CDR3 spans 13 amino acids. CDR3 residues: CAWSVGGDQPQHF. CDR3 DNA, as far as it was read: TGTGCCTGGAGTGTCGGTGGTGATCAGCCC.

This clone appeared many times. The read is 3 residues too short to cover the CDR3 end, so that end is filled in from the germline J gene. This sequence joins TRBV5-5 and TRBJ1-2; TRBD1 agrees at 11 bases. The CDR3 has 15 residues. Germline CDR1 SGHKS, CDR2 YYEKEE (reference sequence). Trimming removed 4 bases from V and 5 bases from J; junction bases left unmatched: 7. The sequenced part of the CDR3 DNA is TGTGCCAGCAGCACAGGACAGGGGGCGAGGTATGGC. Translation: CASSTGQGARYG. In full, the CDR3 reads CASSTGQGARYGYTF.

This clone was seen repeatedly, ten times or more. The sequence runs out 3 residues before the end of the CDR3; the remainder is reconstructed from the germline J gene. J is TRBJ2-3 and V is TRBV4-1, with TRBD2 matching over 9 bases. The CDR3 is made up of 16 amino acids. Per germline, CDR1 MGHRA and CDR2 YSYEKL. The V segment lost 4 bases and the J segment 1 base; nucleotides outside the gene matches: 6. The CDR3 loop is CASSPVLAGGTDTQYF. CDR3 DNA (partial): TGCGCCAGCAGCCCTGTGTTAGCGGGGGGCACAGATACG.

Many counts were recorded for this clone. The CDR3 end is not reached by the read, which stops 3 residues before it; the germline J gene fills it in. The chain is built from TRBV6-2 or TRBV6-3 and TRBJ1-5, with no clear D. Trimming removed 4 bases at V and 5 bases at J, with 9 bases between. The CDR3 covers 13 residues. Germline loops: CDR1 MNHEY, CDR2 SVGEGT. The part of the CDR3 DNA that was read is TGTGCCAGCAGTTTTGGTAGGGATCAGCCC. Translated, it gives CASSFGRDQP. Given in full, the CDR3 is CASSFGRDQPQHF.

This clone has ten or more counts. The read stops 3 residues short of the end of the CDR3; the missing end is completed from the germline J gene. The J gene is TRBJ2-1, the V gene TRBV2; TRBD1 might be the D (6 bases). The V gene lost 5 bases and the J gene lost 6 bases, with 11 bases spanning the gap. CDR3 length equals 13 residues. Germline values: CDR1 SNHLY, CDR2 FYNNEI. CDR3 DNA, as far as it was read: TGTGCCAGCAGTACGGACAGTTTCAATGAG. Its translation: CASSTDSFNE. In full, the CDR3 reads CASSTDSFNEQFF.

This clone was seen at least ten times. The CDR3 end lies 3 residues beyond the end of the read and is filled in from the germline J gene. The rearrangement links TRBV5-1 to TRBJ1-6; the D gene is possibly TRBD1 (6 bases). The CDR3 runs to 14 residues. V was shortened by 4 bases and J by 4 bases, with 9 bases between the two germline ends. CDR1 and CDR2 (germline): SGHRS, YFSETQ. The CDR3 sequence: CASSPGQYNSPLHF. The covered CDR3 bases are TGCGCCAGCAGCCCCGGACAGTATAATTCACCC.

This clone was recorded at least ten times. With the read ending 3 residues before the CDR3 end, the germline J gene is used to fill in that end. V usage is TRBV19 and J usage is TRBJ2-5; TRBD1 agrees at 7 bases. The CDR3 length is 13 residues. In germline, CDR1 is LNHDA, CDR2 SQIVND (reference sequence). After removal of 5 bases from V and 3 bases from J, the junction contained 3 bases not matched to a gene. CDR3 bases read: TGTGCCAGTAGTGTAACAGGGGAAGAGACC. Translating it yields CASSVTGEET. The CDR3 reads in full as CASSVTGEETQYF.

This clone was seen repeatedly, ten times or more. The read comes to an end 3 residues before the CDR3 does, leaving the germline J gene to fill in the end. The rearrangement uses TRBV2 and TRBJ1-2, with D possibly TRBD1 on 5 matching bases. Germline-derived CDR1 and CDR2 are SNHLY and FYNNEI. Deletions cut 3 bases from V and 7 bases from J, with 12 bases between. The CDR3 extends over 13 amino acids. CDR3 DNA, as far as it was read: TGTGCCAGCAGTGAGGGACTTCGCTCTGGC. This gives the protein CASSEGLRSG. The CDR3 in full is CASSEGLRSGYTF.

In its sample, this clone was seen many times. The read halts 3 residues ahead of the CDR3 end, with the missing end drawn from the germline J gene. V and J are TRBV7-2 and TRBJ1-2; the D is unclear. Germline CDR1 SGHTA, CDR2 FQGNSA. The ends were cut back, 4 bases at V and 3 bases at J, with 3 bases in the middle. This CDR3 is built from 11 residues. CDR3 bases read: TGTGCCAGCAGCTCGTACTATGGC. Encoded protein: CASSSYYG. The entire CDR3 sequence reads CASSSYYGYTF.

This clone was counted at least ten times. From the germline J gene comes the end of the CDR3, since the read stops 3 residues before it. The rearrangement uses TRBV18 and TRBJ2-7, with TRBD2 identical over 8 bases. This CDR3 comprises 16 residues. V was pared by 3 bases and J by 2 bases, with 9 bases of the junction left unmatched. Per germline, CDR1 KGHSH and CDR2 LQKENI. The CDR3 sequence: CASSPLGGGSAYEQYF. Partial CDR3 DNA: TGTGCCAGCTCACCCTTGGGCGGGGGGTCCGCCTACGAG.

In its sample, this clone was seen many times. CDR3 residues: CSASGTGGRGYTF. The CDR3 DNA, read in part, is TGCAGTGCTAGTGGGACAGGGGGCCGTGGC. The chain recombines TRBV20-1 with TRBJ1-2; 12 nucleotides line up with TRBD1. Read coverage stops 3 residues before the CDR3 terminus; the germline J gene supplies the remainder. Germline V gives CDR1 DFQATT, CDR2 SNEGSKA (reference sequence). Germline trimming cut 3 bases from V and 7 bases from J; bases unmatched to any gene: 3. This CDR3 region has 13 residues.

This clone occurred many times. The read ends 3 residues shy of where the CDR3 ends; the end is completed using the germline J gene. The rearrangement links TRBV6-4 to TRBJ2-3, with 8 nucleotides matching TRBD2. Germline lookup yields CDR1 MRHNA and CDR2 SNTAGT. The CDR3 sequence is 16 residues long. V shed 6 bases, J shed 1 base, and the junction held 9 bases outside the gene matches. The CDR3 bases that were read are TGTGCCAGCAGCGAGGGTCGGGGGGGCGGCACAGATACG. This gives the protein CASSEGRGGGTDT. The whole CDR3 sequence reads CASSEGRGGGTDTQYF.

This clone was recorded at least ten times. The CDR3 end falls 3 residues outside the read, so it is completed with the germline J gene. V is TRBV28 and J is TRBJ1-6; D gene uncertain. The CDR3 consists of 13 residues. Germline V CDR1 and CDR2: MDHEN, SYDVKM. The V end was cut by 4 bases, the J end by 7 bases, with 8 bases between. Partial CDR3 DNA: TGTGCCAGCAGTTCGGTCGGGAATTCACCC. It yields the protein CASSSVGNSP. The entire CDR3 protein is CASSSVGNSPLHF.

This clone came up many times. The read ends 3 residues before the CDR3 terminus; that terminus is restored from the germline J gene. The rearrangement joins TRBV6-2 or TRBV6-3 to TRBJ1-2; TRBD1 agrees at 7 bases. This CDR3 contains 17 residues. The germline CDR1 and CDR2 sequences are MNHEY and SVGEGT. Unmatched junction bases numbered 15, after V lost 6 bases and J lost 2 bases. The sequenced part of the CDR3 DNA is TGTGCCAGCAGGCCAGGGACAGCCTCAGAGAAAAACTATGGC. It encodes CASRPGTASEKNYG. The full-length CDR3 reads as CASRPGTASEKNYGYTF.

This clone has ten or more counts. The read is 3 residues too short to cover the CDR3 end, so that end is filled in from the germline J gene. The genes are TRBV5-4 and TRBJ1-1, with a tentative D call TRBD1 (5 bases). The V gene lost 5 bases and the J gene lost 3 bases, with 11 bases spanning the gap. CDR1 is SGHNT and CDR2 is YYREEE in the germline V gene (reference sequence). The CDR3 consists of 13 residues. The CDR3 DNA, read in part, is TGTGCCAGCAGGCCAGAAGGGGACACTGAA. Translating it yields CASRPEGDTE. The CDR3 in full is CASRPEGDTEAFF.

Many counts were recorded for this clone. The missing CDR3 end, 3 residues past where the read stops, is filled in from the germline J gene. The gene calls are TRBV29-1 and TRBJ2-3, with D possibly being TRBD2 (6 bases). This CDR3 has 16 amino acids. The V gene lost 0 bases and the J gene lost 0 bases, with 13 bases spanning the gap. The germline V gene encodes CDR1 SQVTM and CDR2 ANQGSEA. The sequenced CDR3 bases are TGCAGCGTTGAAGATCGGAGGGTCACTAGCACAGATACG. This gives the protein CSVEDRRVTSTDT. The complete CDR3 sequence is CSVEDRRVTSTDTQYF.

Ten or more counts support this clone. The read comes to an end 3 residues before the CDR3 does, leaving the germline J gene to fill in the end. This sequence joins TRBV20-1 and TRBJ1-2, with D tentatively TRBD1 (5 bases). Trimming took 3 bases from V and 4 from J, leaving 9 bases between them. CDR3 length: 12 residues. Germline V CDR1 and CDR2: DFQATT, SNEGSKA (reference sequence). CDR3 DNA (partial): TGCAGTGCTAGGCCAGGGAGCTATGGC. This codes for CSARPGSYG. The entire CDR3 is CSARPGSYGYTF.

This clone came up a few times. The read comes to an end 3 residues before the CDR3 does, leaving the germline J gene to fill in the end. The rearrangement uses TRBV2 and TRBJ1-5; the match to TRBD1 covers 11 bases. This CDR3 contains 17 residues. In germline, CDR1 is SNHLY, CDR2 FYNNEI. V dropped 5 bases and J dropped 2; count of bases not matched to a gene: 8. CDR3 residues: CASSPDRGLRGNQPQHF. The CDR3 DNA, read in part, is TGTGCCAGCAGTCCGGACAGGGGGCTTAGGGGCAATCAGCCC.

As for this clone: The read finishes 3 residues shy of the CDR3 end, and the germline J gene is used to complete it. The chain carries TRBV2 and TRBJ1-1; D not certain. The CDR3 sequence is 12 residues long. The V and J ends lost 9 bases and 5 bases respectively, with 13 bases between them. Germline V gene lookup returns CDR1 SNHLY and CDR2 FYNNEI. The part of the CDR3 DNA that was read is TGTGCCAGTGAAGAGGGTGGTACTGAA. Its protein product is CASEEGGTE. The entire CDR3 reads CASEEGGTEAFF.

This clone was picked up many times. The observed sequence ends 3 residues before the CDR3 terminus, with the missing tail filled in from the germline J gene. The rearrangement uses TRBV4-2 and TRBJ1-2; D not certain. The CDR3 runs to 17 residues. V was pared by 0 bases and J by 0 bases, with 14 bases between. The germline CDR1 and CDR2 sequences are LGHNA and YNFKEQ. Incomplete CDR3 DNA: TGTGCCAGCAGCCAAGATCCCACATCGGGGACTAACTATGGC. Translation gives CASSQDPTSGTNYG. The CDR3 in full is CASSQDPTSGTNYGYTF.